The 3 T cell receptor beta chains presented below share a single source sample, sequenced in a study of blood T cell repertoires in COVID-19. Some clones are missing from TCRdb's copy, which holds only in-frame ones; the method was immunoSEQ multiplex PCR. The sample consists of some 150,000 clones, approximately 82% of them appearing once. The sequencing sample was made of peripheral blood. The origin of the receptors is a woman aged 45-60 years in a cohort sampled during active or convalescent COVID-19.

The V call is TRBV4-1, the J call TRBJ1-2; no reliable D call. Per germline, CDR1 MGHRA and CDR2 YSYEKL. The V end lost 1 base, the J end lost 7 bases, and 13 bases lay between the germline ends. This CDR3 is built from 14 residues. This CDR3 is CASSQGVREFGYTF. The CDR3 DNA reads as TGCGCCAGCAGCCAAGGTGTGAGGGAGTTTGGCTACACCTTC.

This rearrangement joins TRBV19 to TRBJ1-3, with D perhaps TRBD1 (6 bases). Germline V CDR1 and CDR2: LNHDA, SQIVND (reference sequence). Trimming removed 4 bases at V and 0 bases at J, with 19 bases between. CDR3 length: 18 amino acids. CDR3 sequence (DNA): TGTGCCAGTAGTACCGGACAGTACGGAGGACTCTCTGGAAACACCATATATTTT. This translates into CASSTGQYGGLSGNTIYF.

The chain joins TRBV2 to TRBJ2-4, with 7 bases that match TRBD1. The length of the CDR3 is 15 residues. With 6 bases clipped from V and 0 bases from J, the junction kept 5 bases outside the gene matches. Germline lookup yields CDR1 SNHLY and CDR2 FYNNEI. CDR3 loop: CASSGTAIAKNIQYF. In DNA, the CDR3 is TGTGCCAGCAGCGGGACAGCGATAGCCAAAAACATTCAGTACTTC.